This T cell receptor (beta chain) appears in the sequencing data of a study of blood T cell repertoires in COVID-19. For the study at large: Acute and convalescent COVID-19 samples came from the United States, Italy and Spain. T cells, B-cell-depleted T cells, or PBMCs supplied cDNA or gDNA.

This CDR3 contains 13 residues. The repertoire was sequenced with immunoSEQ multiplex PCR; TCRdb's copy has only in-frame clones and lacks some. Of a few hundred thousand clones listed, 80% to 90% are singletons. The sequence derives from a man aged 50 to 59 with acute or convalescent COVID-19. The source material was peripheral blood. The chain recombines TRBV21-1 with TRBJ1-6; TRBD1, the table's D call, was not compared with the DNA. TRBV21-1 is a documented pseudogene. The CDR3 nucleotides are TGTGCCACCCGACAGGGGGAAGGTTCACCCCTCCACTTT. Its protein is CATRQGEGSPLHF.